This T cell receptor (beta chain) was recorded in a study of CD8 T cells in Susac syndrome. The CDR3 runs to 11 residues. CDR1 and CDR2 (germline): GTSNPN, SVGIG (reference sequence). V gave up 5 bases and J gave up 4 bases, with 8 bases separating them. RNA, at about 0.45 to 1 ug, was reverse transcribed with random hexamers. The immunoSEQ assay covered 54 Vbeta and 13 Jbeta segments for CDR3. Each CDR3 protein gets one entry after TCRdb re-called the immunoSEQ multiplex PCR reads with MiXCR. The data contain 300,000 or so distinct CDR3 sequences, around 92% of them singletons. Specimen: CD4+ T cells from PBMCs. The TCR comes from a human donor with multiple sclerosis. The chain has TRBV30 and TRBJ2-5, with D possibly TRBD2 on 6 matching bases. Here the CDR3 DNA reads TGTGCCTGGGCCGGGGGAGAGACCCAGTACTTC. This gives the protein CAWAGGETQYF.